This TCR beta chain came from a study of PD-1 blockade in classical Hodgkin lymphoma (TCRdb year 2020). Turning to the overall study: Nivolumab dosing was 3 mg/kg intravenously every 2 weeks, continuing until either disease progression or unacceptable toxicity. The study used TCR beta sequencing and CyTOF to define a peripheral blood immune signature of response to PD-1 blockade in classical Hodgkin lymphoma.

Genomic DNA was extracted with the Qiagen DNeasy kit from unsorted PBMCs and from negatively selected CD4+ and CD8+ fractions. Using primers that anneal to V and J segments, immunoSEQ multiplex PCR amplified the TCR beta CDR3 regions. A synthetic immune receptor repertoire was used to minimize amplification bias, and remaining bias was computationally removed after sequencing. Under the source paper's analysis protocol: Repertoire diversity was quantified as the Shannon entropy index using custom Python scripts. The unsorted, CD4+ and CD8+ repertoires were each analyzed separately, with the exception of combined analyses, where CD4+ and CD8+ sequences were merged in silico. A clone counted as expanded when the clone's frequency after treatment rose at least 2-fold relative to C1D1, and clones undetected at baseline were given a pseudocount of 0.5. Clones with 0 or 1 copy at C1D1 were defined as singleton clones, while clones with 2 or more copies were defined as non-singleton clones. By matching protein sequences in sorted samples from the same patient, clones expanded in unsorted samples were annotated as CD4+, CD8+ or unknown. Wilcoxon tests on paired samples were used to test changes in diversity from C1D1 to C4D1. TCRdb re-hosts the immuneACCESS table, in-frame sequences only. Its copies lack some clones; in the studies checked, an unresolved V gene accounts for under half of them, and the cause for the rest is not known. V, J and clone size are taken as reported in that table, and D and trimming were inferred from the DNA itself. In this sample the table shows some 40,000 clones, approximately 70% of which occur a single time. The ten largest clonotypes hold less than 15% of the sample.

The sample's time point label is to be understood as: cycle 2 day 1 (C2D1) of nivolumab. Every trial patient had relapsed following autologous stem cell transplantation, and prior brentuximab vedotin exposure was what differed among cohorts A, B and C. The trial cohort included more than 55 patients with relapsed/refractory classical Hodgkin lymphoma, and each patient had a best overall response of complete response, partial response or progressive disease. Single-agent nivolumab was administered to trial patients in the multi-cohort phase II CheckMate 205 trial. An independent review committee assessed best overall response by applying the 2007 International Working Group response criteria. PBMCs from the trial were collected at three points: immediately before nivolumab initiation (C1D1), and during therapy at cycle 2 day 1 and cycle 4 day 1. After peripheral blood was drawn into 8 mL Vacutainer Cell Preparation Tubes, PBMCs were isolated by centrifugation and then cryopreserved.

V is shortened by 6 bases, J by 8 bases, and the region joining them spans 24 bases. The CDR3 holds 16 amino acids from the cysteine to the phenylalanine. The read is trimmed to its CDR3 DNA, 48 bases read in frame from base 1. Reading the germline V gene gives CDR1 SNHLY and CDR2 FYNNEI. Turning to this clone: Its antigen is unknown. Per-nucleotide qualities are absent, and no much larger clonotype sits a single base away.

The paper's findings and limits, for the study overall: By C4D1, a significant rise was seen in CD4+ TCR diversity but not in CD8+ TCR diversity (p=0.0027 vs p=0.16), and the rise was most apparent among complete responders (p=0.02). Baseline TCR diversity was reported to be lower in newly diagnosed patients than in healthy donors, and even lower in relapsed/refractory patients. The study was restricted to a single clinical trial cohort, and the causes of repertoire differences, possibly disease activity or prior therapy, were left undefined. Trial patients with a complete response had baseline diversity similar to that of newly diagnosed patients, while partial responders and progressors had significantly lower diversity. Patients starting nivolumab less than 1 year after ASCT had lower diversity and were excluded from later analyses to avoid confounding by immune reconstitution.

The rearrangement combines TRBV2 with TRBJ2-3; TRBD1 might be the D gene, on 6 matching bases. The source of this sequence is a human donor with classical Hodgkin lymphoma. The material sequenced was peripheral blood mononuclear cells (PBMCs), taken before the second cycle of nivolumab. The DNA sequence follows: TGTGCCAGCAGGGCGGACAGCCGGACAGTACACGGTACGCAGTATTTT. It encodes CASRADSRTVHGTQYF.